Listed below are T cell receptor beta chains from one sample, sequenced in a study of blood T cell repertoires in COVID-19. Sequencing used immunoSEQ multiplex PCR; TCRdb keeps in-frame clones, though not all of them. The sample has approximately 71,000 clones; more than 75% are singletons. Sequencing was carried out using peripheral blood. The receptor source for this set is a woman older than 75 with acute or convalescent COVID-19. The CDR3 runs from the conserved cysteine through the conserved F or W. D genes are given only for firm matches. For some rows the clone size is stated as once, few or many, or as a class when expanded; others skip it.

>TRBJ1-2|TRBV7-9|NA|NA
CASSMSYGYTF
TGTGCCAGCAGCATGAGTTATGGCTACACCTTC
>TRBJ2-7|TRBV29-1|few|NA
CSVALPNVFGEQYF
TGCAGCGTTGCACTACCAAATGTATTCGGTGAGCAGTACTTC
>TRBJ2-5|TRBV7-7|few|TRBD2
CASSSSGGSLETQYF
TGTGCCAGCAGCTCCTCGGGCGGGAGCTTAGAGACCCAGTACTTC
>TRBJ1-1|TRBV2|NA|TRBD1
CASSVSRGTVNTEAFF
TGTGCCAGCAGTGTTTCTCGGGGGACAGTGAACACTGAAGCTTTCTTT
>TRBJ2-7|TRBV21-1|NA|NA
CASSNRCEQYF
TGTGCCAGCAGCAACAGGTGCGAGCAGTACTTC
>TRBJ2-3|TRBV7-9|NA|TRBD1
CASSPDRVTDTQYF
TGTGCCAGCAGCCCGGACAGGGTTACAGATACGCAGTATTTT
>TRBJ2-1|TRBV5-1|NA|NA
CASRTDTYNEQFF
TGCGCCAGCCGGACAGATACCTACAATGAGCAGTTCTTC
>TRBJ2-5|TRBV25-1|NA|TRBD2
CATREVIGETQYF
TGTGCCACTCGGGAGGTGATTGGGGAGACCCAGTACTTC
>TRBJ2-1|TRBV11-2|NA|TRBD2
CASSLTSIRAGNNEQFF
TGTGCCAGCAGCTTAACCTCAATTAGAGCGGGGAACAATGAGCAGTTCTTC
>TRBJ1-5|TRBV19|NA|NA
CASTGGWNQPQHF
TGTGCCAGTACTGGAGGATGGAATCAGCCCCAGCATTTT
>TRBJ2-1|TRBV7-4|NA|TRBD2
CASSSATSGRDGEQFF
TGTGCCAGCAGCTCTGCGACTAGCGGGAGGGACGGTGAGCAGTTCTTC
>TRBJ2-7|TRBV19|NA|TRBD2
CASRAGGLAGAGEQYF
TGTGCCAGTAGGGCCGGGGGACTAGCGGGAGCTGGCGAGCAGTACTTC
>TRBJ1-5|TRBV6-5|few|NA
CASTQGFSGNQPQHF
TGTGCCAGCACCCAGGGGTTCAGCGGCAATCAGCCCCAGCATTTT
>TRBJ1-1|TRBV19|NA|NA
CASSRYGVSMNTEAFF
TGTGCCAGTAGTCGGTACGGGGTTTCCATGAACACTGAAGCTTTCTTT
>TRBJ2-3|TRBV5-4|NA|NA
CASSLDGGRWNADTQYF
TGTGCCAGCAGCTTGGACGGCGGGCGATGGAACGCAGATACGCAGTATTTT
>TRBJ1-4|TRBV4-1|NA|NA
CASSQENVRDILFF
TGCGCCAGCAGCCAAGAAAACGTTCGGGACATACTGTTTTTT
>TRBJ1-3|TRBV28|NA|NA
CASTPGTKFPRGIYF
TGTGCCAGCACCCCTGGGACAAAATTTCCCCGAGGCATATATTTT
>TRBJ2-7|TRBV6-2/TRBV6-3|many|NA
CASSYPIYRLEFYEQYF
TGTGCCAGCAGTTACCCAATCTACAGGCTGGAGTTCTACGAGCAGTACTTC
>TRBJ2-3|TRBV14|once|TRBD2
CASSSGLAGLGPQYF
TGTGCCAGCAGCTCGGGACTAGCGGGGTTGGGACCGCAGTATTTT
>TRBJ2-1|TRBV7-3|NA|NA
CASSFGAASYNEQFF
TGTGCCAGCAGCTTTGGTGCGGCAAGTTACAATGAGCAGTTCTTC
>TRBJ2-7|TRBV3-1/TRBV3-2|NA|NA
CASSQAGYEQYF
TGTGCCAGCAGCCAAGCAGGGTACGAGCAGTACTTC
>TRBJ1-2|TRBV3-1/TRBV3-2|NA|NA
CASSQEFQSGGYTF
TGTGCCAGCAGCCAAGAGTTTCAGTCGGGTGGCTACACCTTC
>TRBJ2-7|TRBV5-4|NA|TRBD2
CASSWEGLAGAEQYF
TGTGCCAGCAGCTGGGAGGGACTAGCGGGAGCCGAGCAGTACTTC
>TRBJ2-7|TRBV18|NA|NA
CASSPSRSLEQYF
TGTGCCAGCTCACCAAGTCGGTCCCTAGAGCAGTACTTC
>TRBJ2-1|TRBV7-2|NA|TRBD2
CASSSAGGYNEQFF
TGTGCCAGCAGCTCGGCGGGAGGCTACAATGAGCAGTTCTTC
>TRBJ2-5|TRBV15|once|TRBD2
CATSREGTTPQETQYF
TGTGCCACCAGCAGAGAGGGGACTACACCTCAAGAGACCCAGTACTTC
>TRBJ2-3|TRBV5-1|once|TRBD2
CASSLRTSRDTQYF
TGCGCCAGCAGCCTTAGGACTAGCCGGGATACGCAGTATTTT
>TRBJ2-3|TRBV5-1|NA|NA
CASSLASGRPTDTQYF
TGCGCCAGCAGCTTGGCCAGCGGACGACCTACAGATACGCAGTATTTT
>TRBJ2-7|TRBV21-1|NA|NA
CASSKAVRQCQSGYEQYF
TGTGCCAGCAGCAAAGCGGTCAGGCAGTGCCAGTCAGGCTACGAGCAGTACTTC
>TRBJ2-7|TRBV3-1/TRBV3-2|NA|TRBD2
CASSQGTSGGASEQYF
TGTGCCAGCAGCCAAGGAACTAGCGGGGGGGCCTCCGAGCAGTACTTC
>TRBJ1-1|TRBV6-4|once|NA
CASSVDMNTEAFF
TGTGCCAGCAGTGTGGACATGAACACTGAAGCTTTCTTT
>TRBJ2-2|TRBV7-2|once|TRBD2
CASSLKAGVIGELFF
TGTGCCAGCAGCTTAAAGGCGGGAGTTATCGGGGAGCTGTTTTTT
>TRBJ2-5|TRBV7-3|NA|TRBD2
CASSPSGSQETQYF
TGTGCCAGCAGCCCTAGCGGGAGTCAAGAGACCCAGTACTTC